Presented here are 12 T cell receptor beta chains from one specimen sequenced in a study of technical replicates of blood from a few donors. Using immunoSEQ multiplex PCR, the repertoire was profiled, and TCRdb retains in-frame clones only, with some absent. The data show approximately 97,000 clones, 95% to 96% seen once. The specimen sequenced was T cells isolated from PBMCs. The receptors stem from a human donor in good health.

This clone was seen a handful of times. The gene calls are TRBV9 and TRBJ1-1, with D uncertain. Trimming cost V 4 bases and J 1 base, with 8 bases left between them. The CDR3 loop spans 13 amino acids. Germline V gene lookup returns CDR1 SGDLS and CDR2 YYNGEE. The CDR3 DNA sequence: TGTGCCAGCAGCTTATCCGGGAACACTGAAGCTTTCTTT. This gives the protein CASSLSGNTEAFF.

This chain uses TRBV5-4 with TRBJ2-1; 7 bases are shared with TRBD1. The V segment lost 4 bases and the J segment 0 bases; nucleotides outside the gene matches: 4. The CDR3 consists of 15 residues. Germline CDR1 and CDR2: SGHNT and YYREEE (reference sequence). The CDR3 region is CASSPRGLSYNEQFF. The CDR3 DNA is TGTGCCAGCAGCCCGAGGGGGCTCTCCTACAATGAGCAGTTCTTC. The entire variable domain, with the rest obtained from reference TRBV5-4 and TRBJ2-1, is as follows: ETGVTQSPTHLIKTRGQQVTLRCSSQSGHNTVSWYQQALGQGPQFIFQYYREEENGRGNFPPRFSGLQFPNYSSELNVNALELDDSALYLCASSPRGLSYNEQFFGPGTRLTVL.

In this sample, this clone turned up a few times. V is TRBV2 and J is TRBJ1-1; D gene unclear. There are 15 residues in the CDR3. CDR1 and CDR2 (germline): SNHLY, FYNNEI. Trimming pared 6 bases from V and 4 bases from J, leaving 18 bases between. CDR3: CASSSWRRESTEAFF. The CDR3 DNA sequence: TGTGCCAGCAGCTCCTGGAGGAGGGAGTCCACTGAAGCTTTCTTT. Together with reference TRBV2 and TRBJ1-1, the CDR3 gives the full variable domain: EPEVTQTPSHQVTQMGQEVILRCVPISNHLYFYWYRQILGQKVEFLVSFYNNEISEKSEIFDDQFSVERPDGSNFTLKIRSTKLEDSAMYFCASSSWRRESTEAFFGQGTRLTVV.

The genes are TRBV7-2 and TRBJ2-3; 9 bases fit TRBD2. This CDR3 has 16 amino acids. CDR1 and CDR2 from the germline V gene are SGHTA and FQGNSA. With 5 bases clipped from V and 2 bases from J, the junction kept 8 bases outside the gene matches. The CDR3 DNA is TGTGCCAGCAGCCCAGCGAGCGGGGGGATCACAGATACGCAGTATTTT. Residues: CASSPASGGITDTQYF.

This clone was recorded only once. The chain is built from TRBV20-1 and TRBJ1-1; 8 bases are a match to TRBD1. With V trimmed by 6 bases and J by 9 bases, 6 bases remained unmatched. Germline V gives CDR1 DFQATT, CDR2 SNEGSKA (reference sequence). The CDR3 extends over 11 amino acids. This chain's CDR3 is CSAAGGSKAFF. The CDR3 nucleotides read TGCAGTGCAGCAGGGGGCTCTAAAGCTTTCTTT.

V usage is TRBV7-2 and J usage is TRBJ2-1; 10 bases are a match to TRBD2. Germline CDR1 and CDR2: SGHTA and FQGNSA. The CDR3 extends over 15 amino acids. V trimming: 3 bases; J trimming: 7 bases; junction bases outside the gene matches: 6. In DNA, the CDR3 is TGTGCCAGCAGCTTCAGCGGGAGGGGTTATAATGAGCAGTTCTTC. Protein product: CASSFSGRGYNEQFF.

The rearrangement links TRBV5-1 to TRBJ2-7; possibly TRBD2 for D (7 bases). The CDR3 contains 17 residues. V was cut by 4 bases and J by 3 bases, with 23 bases left in between. Germline V gene data show CDR1 as SGHRS and CDR2 as YFSETQ. CDR3 sequence (DNA): TGCGCCAGCAGCCACGTAGGGGGGGGACCCCTAAACTACGAGCAGTACTTC. Translated: CASSHVGGGPLNYEQYF.

The chain employs TRBV19 and TRBJ2-3; D might be TRBD2 (6 bases). V was shortened by 5 bases and J by 2 bases, with 11 bases between the two germline ends. CDR1 LNHDA and CDR2 SQIVND come from the germline V gene (reference sequence). The CDR3 is made up of 14 amino acids. CDR3 in amino acids: CASSFGGFTDTQYF. The CDR3 coding sequence is TGTGCCAGTAGTTTCGGAGGGTTCACAGATACGCAGTATTTT.

CDR3 sequence: CASSSSQGEYNQPQHF. The DNA for the CDR3 is TGTGCCAGCAGTTCGTCACAGGGGGAATACAATCAGCCCCAGCATTTT. This chain uses TRBV27 with TRBJ1-5; 8 bases are a match to TRBD1. V was pared by 4 bases and J by 3 bases, with 8 bases of the junction left unmatched. The V gene's germline CDR1 is MNHEY and CDR2 SMNVEV (reference sequence). There are 16 residues in the CDR3.

The V and J genes are TRBV21-1 and TRBJ2-3; the DNA was not used to check the table's D call, TRBD2. TRBV21-1 is designated a pseudogene. This CDR3 has 18 amino acids. The CDR3: CASSQRTTSVSSTDTQYF. The CDR3 region has the DNA TGTGCCAGCAGCCAAAGGACTACCTCCGTGTCTAGCACAGATACGCAGTATTTT.

This clone was seen a single time. The rearrangement links TRBV7-6 to TRBJ2-2, with D possibly matching TRBD1 (5 bases). Germline V lookup: CDR1 SGHVS, CDR2 FNYEAQ. The V end lost 8 bases, the J end lost 2 bases, and 9 bases lay between the germline ends. CDR3 length: 13 residues. The CDR3 DNA follows: TGTGCCAGCGGGGCGATTAACACCGGGGAGCTGTTTTTT. Protein sequence: CASGAINTGELFF.

The chain combines TRBV7-3 with TRBJ2-1, with 9 bases aligning to TRBD1. J gave up 8 bases and V 3 bases, and 11 bases lay outside the gene matches. The CDR3 runs to 16 residues. Germline V CDR1 and CDR2: SGHTA, FQGTGA. The CDR3 DNA reads TGTGCCAGCAGCTTTACCGGACAGGGGCCACGGGATGAGCAGTTCTTC. It yields the protein CASSFTGQGPRDEQFF. Variable domain in full (rest from reference TRBV7-3 and TRBJ2-1): GAGVSQTPSNKVTEKGKYVELRCDPISGHTALYWYRQSLGQGPEFLIYFQGTGAADDSGLPNDRFFAVRPEGSVSTLKIQRTERGDSAVYLCASSFTGQGPRDEQFFGPGTRLTVL.